This T cell receptor beta chain emerged from a study of cytomegalovirus exposure and HLA in healthy donors. Whole-study results and caveats: Exclusion as indistinguishable affected some V segments, including TRBV6-2 and TRBV6-3. In most subjects, TCR beta sequences reportedly gave accurate predictions of HLA-A and HLA-B alleles. The presence/absence work took it that sequencing depth was about the same across donors.

As concerns this clone: Its antigen is undetermined.

This CDR3 has 14 amino acids. Germline V CDR1 and CDR2: LNHDA, SQIVND (reference sequence). The J segment lost 5 bases and the V segment lost 6 bases, leaving 9 bases of the junction unmatched. The PCR contained 60 Vbeta and 13 Jbeta primers. The table came from immunoSEQ multiplex PCR; TCRdb's copy has only in-frame clones and leaves some out. Of approximately 190,000 clones listed, 81% were seen once; the top ten hold around 4%. Sequencing input: PBMCs. The chain employs TRBV19 and TRBJ2-5; TRBD1 matches at 7 bases. This sequence originates from a middle-aged man in good health and CMV-seronegative. CDR3 in amino acids: CASRPRQGLETQYF. The DNA of the CDR3 is TGTGCCAGTAGGCCAAGACAGGGTTTGGAGACCCAGTACTTC. Filled out from reference TRBV19 and TRBJ2-5, the complete variable domain reads DGGITQSPKYLFRKEGQNVTLSCEQNLNHDAMYWYRQDPGQGLRLIYYSQIVNDFQKGDIAEGYSVSREKKESFPLTVTSAQKNPTAFYLCASRPRQGLETQYFGPGTRLLVL.